The 5 T cell receptor beta chains below were found in one sample sequenced in a study of CD8+ T cells in alopecia areata. Extraction of RNA preceded its reverse transcription into cDNA, which served as the sequencing template. Produced via immunoSEQ multiplex PCR; TCRdb's table is partial and in-frame only. The sample lists about 150,000 clones; approximately 45% were seen once. The sample was CD4+ T cells sorted from blood. These receptors were obtained from a human donor with alopecia areata.

Turning to this clone: A clone one base away is much larger, so this may be a read error. This sequence joins TRBV28 and TRBJ1-2, with D tentatively TRBD1 (6 bases). The CDR3 sequence is 13 residues long. The V gene lost 6 bases and the J gene lost 2 bases, with 10 bases spanning the gap. Germline CDR1 is MDHEN and CDR2 is SYDVKM. CDR3 sequence (DNA): TGTGCCAGCAGCCCCGGACAGAACTATGGCTACACCTTC. It is translated as CASSPGQNYGYTF.

The rearrangement links TRBV7-3 to TRBJ2-3; D gene uncertain. Trimming took off 5 bases at V and 0 bases at J, with 3 bases between the two ends. This CDR3 contains 12 residues. Germline assignment: CDR1 SGHTA and CDR2 FQGTGA. The CDR3 loop is CASSPSTDTQYF. In DNA, the CDR3 is TGTGCCAGCAGCCCTAGCACAGATACGCAGTATTTT.

There are a few counts of this clone. This chain uses TRBV4-1 with TRBJ1-2; no reliable D call. Germline V CDR1 and CDR2: MGHRA, YSYEKL. Trimming shortened V by 1 base and J by 5 bases, and 11 bases separated the two germline ends. The CDR3 spans 14 residues. Here the CDR3 DNA reads TGCGCCAGCAGCCAAGGGGCGACCGAGTATGGCTACACCTTC. It is translated as CASSQGATEYGYTF.

This clone was detected only a few times. The rearrangement joins TRBV10-3 to TRBJ2-3, with 7 bases matching TRBD1. CDR1 and CDR2 (germline): ENHRY, SYGVKD. With V trimmed by 5 bases and J by 1 base, 3 bases remained unmatched. The CDR3 sequence is 14 residues long. The CDR3 DNA reads as TGTGCCATCAGTTCGGGACAGCGCACAGATACGCAGTATTTT. Its translation: CAISSGQRTDTQYF.

The rearrangement links TRBV12-2 to TRBJ2-5; the table names TRBD2, a call not compared with the DNA. TRBV12-2 is a pseudogene locus. The CDR3 runs 13 residues. The CDR3 bases are TGTGCAAGTCGCTTAGCGCGGGGGGGGACCCAGTACTTC. As protein: CASRLARGGTQYF.